Listed here are 18 T cell receptor beta chains from one sample, sequenced in a study of blood T cell dynamics during melanoma immunotherapy. The time point here: week 3, after first cycle of checkpoint inhibitor. Method: immunoSEQ multiplex PCR; TCRdb's copy keeps in-frame clones and lacks some. This sample yields fewer than 15,000 clones, of which roughly 85% are seen a single time; around 5% belongs to the top ten. This specimen consisted of blood, obtained from a patient treated with checkpoint blockade. These receptors all stem from a human donor with melanoma.

The rearrangement joins TRBV7-9 to TRBJ2-2; TRBD1 aligns across 9 bases. This CDR3 contains 17 residues. Trimming cost V 3 bases and J 4 bases; bases outside gene matches: 9. CDR1 SEHNR and CDR2 FQNEAQ come from the germline V gene (reference sequence). The CDR3 region has the DNA TGTGCCAGCAGCTTGATTGGACAGGGGTATAGCACCGGGGAGCTGTTTTTT. Amino acid sequence: CASSLIGQGYSTGELFF.

CDR3 region: CSARTLEQYF. The DNA of the CDR3 is TGCAGTGCTAGAACCCTCGAGCAGTACTTC. The V call is TRBV20-1, the J call TRBJ2-5; no firm D call. The J call may be faulty, since TRBJ2-7 better matches the DNA end. The CDR3 totals 10 residues. In germline, CDR1 is DFQATT, CDR2 SNEGSKA (reference sequence).

The chain uses TRBV5-8 and TRBJ1-2; D might be TRBD1 (6 bases). Germline CDR1 is SGHTS and CDR2 is YDEGEE. The V and J ends lost 4 bases and 4 bases respectively, with 8 bases between them. The CDR3 length is 12 residues. The CDR3 protein is CASSRQVYGYTF. DNA of the CDR3: TGTGCCAGCAGCAGACAGGTCTATGGCTACACCTTC.

CDR3 nucleotide sequence: TGTGCCAGCAGTCCCCCCACGACAGGGGAAGGTGGCTACACCTTC. Its protein product is CASSPPTTGEGGYTF. The chain recombines TRBV28 with TRBJ1-2; 8 bases fit TRBD1. CDR3 length: 15 amino acids. Germline V gene sequence: CDR1 MDHEN, CDR2 SYDVKM. After removal of 5 bases from V and 7 bases from J, the junction contained 12 bases not matched to a gene.

The chain carries TRBV9 and TRBJ2-1; 11 bases agree with TRBD2. This CDR3 is 15 amino acids long. The V and J ends lost 3 bases and 3 bases, in that order; junction bases with no gene match: 2. Germline CDR1 reads SGDLS; CDR2 reads YYNGEE. The CDR3 spells CASSALAGVYNEQFF. The CDR3 DNA follows: TGTGCCAGCAGCGCACTAGCGGGAGTCTACAATGAGCAGTTCTTC.

This clone has more than one count but fewer than ten. The chain combines TRBV20-1 with TRBJ1-1; D uncertain. The germline V and J ends were trimmed by 4 bases and 1 base, with 4 bases remaining between them. Germline V gene sequence: CDR1 DFQATT, CDR2 SNEGSKA (reference sequence). There are 11 residues in the CDR3. In DNA form, the CDR3 reads TGCAGTGCTACAGAGAACACTGAAGCTTTCTTT. The encoded protein is CSATENTEAFF.

The V and J genes are TRBV30 and TRBJ1-1; D is undetermined. The V gene lost 6 bases and the J gene lost 0 bases, with 8 bases spanning the gap. Per the germline V gene, CDR1 is GTSNPN and CDR2 is SVGIG (reference sequence). The CDR3 has 12 residues. The CDR3 nucleotides read TGTGCCTGTGCTCAGGTGAACACTGAAGCTTTCTTT. Protein: CACAQVNTEAFF.

CDR3 nucleotide sequence: TGTGCCAGCAGCTTAGGCCTCGGTGAGCAGTACTTC. Its protein is CASSLGLGEQYF. This chain connects TRBV7-2 to TRBJ2-5, with D hard to call. CDR1 and CDR2 (germline): SGHTA, FQGNSA. The germline V and J ends were trimmed by 1 base and 11 bases, with 11 bases remaining between them. The CDR3 runs 12 residues. Using reference TRBV7-2 and TRBJ2-5 for the parts outside the CDR3, the full variable domain is GAGVSQSPSNKVTEKGKDVELRCDPISGHTALYWYRQSLGQGLEFLIYFQGNSAPDKSGLPSDRFSAERTGGSVSTLTIQRTQQEDSAVYLCASSLGLGEQYFGPGTRLLVL.

Turning to this clone: The junction departs from the called germline gene at one end, perhaps through a read error. The chain is built from TRBV7-3 and TRBJ1-1; D is possibly TRBD1 (6 bases). Germline V lookup: CDR1 SGHTA, CDR2 FQGTGA. This CDR3 comprises 15 residues. In DNA, the CDR3 is TGTGCCAGCAGTTTAAAAGGGGGGATGAACACTGAAGCTTTCTTT. Translation: CASSLKGGMNTEAFF.

The V and J genes are TRBV5-4 and TRBJ2-3, with D maybe TRBD1 (5 bases). The CDR3 has 12 residues. The V end was cut by 4 bases, the J end by 6 bases, with 9 bases between. The V gene's germline CDR1 is SGHNT and CDR2 YYREEE (reference sequence). CDR3 residues: CASSQQADTQYF. The CDR3 DNA is TGTGCCAGCAGCCAACAGGCGGATACGCAGTATTTT.

V and J are TRBV7-9 and TRBJ2-3, with D tentatively TRBD2 (6 bases). Per germline, CDR1 SEHNR and CDR2 FQNEAQ (reference sequence). The V gene lost 2 bases and the J gene lost 2 bases, with 11 bases spanning the gap. This CDR3 region has 15 residues. CDR3 coding DNA: TGTGCCAGCAGCTTACGGAGGGGTCTCACAGATACGCAGTATTTT. This sequence encodes CASSLRRGLTDTQYF.

This clone appeared once. V gene TRBV5-4 combines with J gene TRBJ2-7; D call uncertain. Per germline, CDR1 SGHNT and CDR2 YYREEE (reference sequence). The ends were cut back, 8 bases at V and 0 bases at J, with 9 bases in the middle. The CDR3 consists of 12 residues. The CDR3, as DNA: TGTGCCAGACAGATAAGCTCCTACGAGCAGTACTTC. Amino acids: CARQISSYEQYF.

The chain carries TRBV5-8 and TRBJ1-6, with D unclear. The CDR3 spans 16 residues. Germline V gene lookup returns CDR1 SGHTS and CDR2 YDEGEE. Trimming took 1 base from V and 1 from J, leaving 9 bases between them. DNA for the CDR3: TGTGCCAGCAGCTTGTTCAGTGGGTCCTATAATTCACCCCTCCACTTT. Its protein is CASSLFSGSYNSPLHF.

The chain couples TRBV10-3 to TRBJ2-7; 11 bases are shared with TRBD2. In germline, CDR1 is ENHRY, CDR2 SYGVKD. The CDR3 has 15 amino acids. Germline trimming cut 3 bases from V and 5 bases from J; bases unmatched to any gene: 6. The CDR3 protein is CAISDPTSGTNEQYF. The CDR3 DNA is TGTGCCATCAGTGATCCGACTAGCGGGACTAACGAGCAGTACTTC.

This chain joins TRBV6-1 and TRBJ2-1; the match to TRBD1 covers 8 bases. The V and J ends lost 3 bases and 8 bases, in that order; junction bases with no gene match: 12. CDR3 length equals 16 residues. In germline, CDR1 is MNHNS, CDR2 SASEGT. The CDR3 DNA reads as TGTGCCAGCAGTGATTCCGGCGGACAGGGAGTCTATGAGCAGTTCTTC. It is translated as CASSDSGGQGVYEQFF.

V and J are TRBV10-3 and TRBJ2-1; 10 bases map to TRBD2. This CDR3 region has 15 residues. The germline V gene encodes CDR1 ENHRY and CDR2 SYGVKD. V dropped 2 bases and J dropped 8; count of bases not matched to a gene: 6. CDR3 protein: CAISERASGSDEQFF. CDR3 coding DNA: TGTGCCATCAGTGAGAGGGCTAGCGGGAGTGATGAGCAGTTCTTC.

This chain joins TRBV6-4 and TRBJ2-7, with a weak D call TRBD2 (5 bases). V was cut by 4 bases and J by 1 base, with 14 bases left in between. The germline V gene encodes CDR1 MRHNA and CDR2 SNTAGT. The CDR3 contains 15 residues. Written as DNA, the CDR3 is TGTGCCAGCAGTGCCGAACCGGGATCGTCCTACGAGCAGTACTTC. Encoded protein: CASSAEPGSSYEQYF.

The rearrangement links TRBV7-6 to TRBJ2-5; the D gene could be TRBD1 or TRBD2 (5 bases each). Germline V gene sequence: CDR1 SGHVS, CDR2 FNYEAQ. V was cut by 3 bases and J by 3 bases, with 11 bases left in between. CDR3 length: 14 amino acids. CDR3 sequence (DNA): TGTGCCAGCAGCTTCCGGGACCAAAAAGAGACCCAGTACTTC. This encodes CASSFRDQKETQYF.